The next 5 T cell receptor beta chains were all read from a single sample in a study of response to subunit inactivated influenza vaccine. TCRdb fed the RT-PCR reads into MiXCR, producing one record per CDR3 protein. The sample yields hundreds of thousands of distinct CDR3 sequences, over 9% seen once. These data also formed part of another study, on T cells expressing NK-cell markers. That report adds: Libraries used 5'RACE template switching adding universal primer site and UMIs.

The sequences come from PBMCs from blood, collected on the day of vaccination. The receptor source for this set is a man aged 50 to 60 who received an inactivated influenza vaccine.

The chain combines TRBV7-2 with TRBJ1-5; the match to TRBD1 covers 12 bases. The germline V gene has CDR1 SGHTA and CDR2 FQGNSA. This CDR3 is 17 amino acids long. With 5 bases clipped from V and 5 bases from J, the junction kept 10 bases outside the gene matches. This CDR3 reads CASSEWPGTGGHQPQHF. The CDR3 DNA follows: TGTGCCAGCAGCGAGTGGCCCGGGACAGGGGGCCATCAGCCCCAGCATTTT.

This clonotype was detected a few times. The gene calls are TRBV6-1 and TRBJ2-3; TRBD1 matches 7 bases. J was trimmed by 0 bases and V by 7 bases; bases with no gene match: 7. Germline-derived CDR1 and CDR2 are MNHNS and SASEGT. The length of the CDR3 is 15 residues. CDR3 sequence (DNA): TGTGCCAGCACCCCACAGGGGTATAGCACAGATACGCAGTATTTT. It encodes CASTPQGYSTDTQYF.

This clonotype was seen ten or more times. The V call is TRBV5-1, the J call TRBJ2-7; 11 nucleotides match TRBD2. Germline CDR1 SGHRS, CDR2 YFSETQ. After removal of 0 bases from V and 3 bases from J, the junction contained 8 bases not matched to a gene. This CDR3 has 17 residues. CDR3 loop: CASSLAPGTSGLYEQYF. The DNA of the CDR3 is TGCGCCAGCAGCTTGGCTCCCGGGACTAGCGGTCTCTACGAGCAGTACTTC.

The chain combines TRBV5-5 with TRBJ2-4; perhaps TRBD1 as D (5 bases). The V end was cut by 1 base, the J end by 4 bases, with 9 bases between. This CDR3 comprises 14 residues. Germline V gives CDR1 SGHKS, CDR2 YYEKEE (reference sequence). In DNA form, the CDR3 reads TGTGCCAGCAGCTTGCCGAGACAGAAAAACATTCAGTACTTC. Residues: CASSLPRQKNIQYF.

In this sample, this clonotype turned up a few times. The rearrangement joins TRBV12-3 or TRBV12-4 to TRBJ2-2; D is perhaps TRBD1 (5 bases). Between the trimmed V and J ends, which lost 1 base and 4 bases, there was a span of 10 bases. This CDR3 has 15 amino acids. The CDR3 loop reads CASSLEGFGTGELFF. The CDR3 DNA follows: TGTGCCAGCAGTTTAGAGGGGTTCGGCACCGGGGAGCTGTTTTTT.